These 25 T cell receptor beta chains originate from one sample sequenced in a study of blood T cell repertoires in COVID-19. Sequenced by immunoSEQ multiplex PCR; TCRdb stores in-frame clones only, minus some. The table lists hundreds of thousands of clones, more than 70% of them singletons. The sequenced sample was peripheral blood. The receptors were sampled from a man aged 35-49 years with acute or convalescent COVID-19.

V gene TRBV10-3 combines with J gene TRBJ1-1; 11 bases match TRBD1. With 11 bases clipped from V and 5 bases from J, the junction kept 4 bases outside the gene matches. Per the germline V gene, CDR1 is ENHRY and CDR2 is SYGVKD. CDR3 length: 12 amino acids. In DNA, the CDR3 is TGTGCCTCCGGACAGGGGGCAACTGAAGCTTTCTTT. Amino acids: CASGQGATEAFF.

The CDR3: CASSLGPNPPDNEQFF. The CDR3 DNA reads as TGTGCCAGCAGCCTAGGCCCCAATCCACCGGACAATGAGCAGTTCTTC. The chain recombines TRBV7-6 with TRBJ2-1; D gene uncertain. Trimming shortened V by 5 bases and J by 5 bases, and 19 bases separated the two germline ends. Germline CDR1 is SGHVS and CDR2 is FNYEAQ. The length of the CDR3 is 16 residues. Looking up the rest from reference TRBV7-6 and TRBJ2-1 gives the full variable domain: GAGVSQSPRYKVTKRGQDVALRCDPISGHVSLYWYRQALGQGPEFLTYFNYEAQQDKSGLPNDRFSAERPEGSISTLTIQRTEQRDSAMYRCASSLGPNPPDNEQFFGPGTRLTVL.

The J gene is TRBJ2-7, the V gene TRBV28; D is unresolved. With 4 bases removed from V and 3 bases from J, the gap between germline ends came to 4 bases. The CDR3 sequence is 11 residues long. CDR1 and CDR2 from the germline V gene are MDHEN and SYDVKM. CDR3 DNA sequence: TGTGCCAGCAGTTCCCTCTACGAGCAGTACTTC. Amino acid sequence: CASSSLYEQYF. The complete variable domain, with remaining parts taken from reference TRBV28 and TRBJ2-7, reads DVKVTQSSRYLVKRTGEKVFLECVQDMDHENMFWYRQDPGLGLRLIYFSYDVKMKEKGDIPEGYSVSREKKERFSLILESASTNQTSMYLCASSSLYEQYFGPGTRLTVT.

Points on this clone: Compared with germline, one end of the junction differs, possibly owing to a read error. V gene TRBV28 combines with J gene TRBJ2-1; the D gene is possibly TRBD1 (5 bases). CDR1 is MDHEN, CDR2 SYDVKM, per germline. The CDR3 loop spans 14 amino acids. The CDR3 sequence: CASGLQEVNNEQFF. The CDR3 DNA follows: TGTGCCAGCGGTTTACAGGAAGTGAACAATGAGCAGTTCTTC.

The count of this clone is one. The genes are TRBV28 and TRBJ2-2; maybe TRBD1 (6 bases). Trimming left V 6 bases short and J 1 base short, with 9 bases between. Germline V gives CDR1 MDHEN, CDR2 SYDVKM. There are 14 residues in the CDR3. CDR3 in amino acids: CASRGAGNTGELFF. CDR3 coding DNA: TGTGCCAGCAGGGGGGCAGGGAACACCGGGGAGCTGTTTTTT.

This clone has only a few counts. This chain uses TRBV13 with TRBJ1-1; 9 bases align to TRBD1. This CDR3 comprises 15 residues. Trimming removed 5 bases from V and 4 bases from J; junction bases left unmatched: 8. CDR1 PRHDT and CDR2 FYEKMQ come from the germline V gene (reference sequence). CDR3: CASSEQGASSTEAFF. DNA for the CDR3: TGTGCCAGCAGCGAACAGGGGGCGTCGAGCACTGAAGCTTTCTTT.

This clone showed up just once. This rearrangement joins TRBV6-4 to TRBJ2-1; 12 positions match TRBD2. The CDR3 consists of 17 residues. Germline trimming cut 3 bases from V and 4 bases from J; bases unmatched to any gene: 7. Per germline, CDR1 MRHNA and CDR2 SNTAGT. As DNA, the CDR3 is TGTGCCAGCAGTGATACTAGCGGGAGGACCCTGTACAATGAGCAGTTCTTC. It encodes CASSDTSGRTLYNEQFF.

In regard to this clone: Other nucleotide sequences from this sample produce the same CDR3. The chain recombines TRBV29-1 with TRBJ1-5, with TRBD1 identical over 7 bases. Germline assignment: CDR1 SQVTM and CDR2 ANQGSEA. Trimming at V came to 6 bases and at J to 4 bases, leaving 9 bases not matched to a gene. The CDR3 length is 14 residues. CDR3 DNA sequence: TGCAGCGTCGCAGGGACAGATCCGAATCAGCCCCAGCATTTT. Its protein product is CSVAGTDPNQPQHF.

The chain carries TRBV13 and TRBJ1-2, with no clear D. This CDR3 comprises 14 residues. Germline CDR1 and CDR2: PRHDT and FYEKMQ (reference sequence). V was shortened by 5 bases and J by 8 bases, with 18 bases between the two germline ends. The CDR3 region is CASSLESGVYGYTF. CDR3 coding DNA: TGTGCCAGCAGCCTAGAGAGTGGAGTCTACGGCTACACCTTC.

J is TRBJ2-5 and V is TRBV4-1; TRBD2 aligns across 8 bases. The germline CDR1 and CDR2 sequences are MGHRA and YSYEKL. This CDR3 has 16 residues. J gave up 5 bases and V 1 base, and 9 bases lay outside the gene matches. The DNA of the CDR3 is TGCGCCAGCAGCCAAGGGGGCGCGGGGGGCCGGGAGACCCAGTACTTC. Encoded protein: CASSQGGAGGRETQYF.

This chain links TRBV10-3 with TRBJ1-3; 7 bases agree with TRBD1. In germline, CDR1 is ENHRY, CDR2 SYGVKD. Unmatched junction bases numbered 9, after V lost 8 bases and J lost 8 bases. The CDR3 sequence is 13 residues long. CDR3 sequence reads: CAIGDREMDTIYF. CDR3 DNA sequence: TGTGCCATCGGAGACAGGGAGATGGACACCATATATTTT.

The V gene is TRBV10-3, the J gene TRBJ1-6; D unclear. The CDR3 covers 12 residues. V lost 10 bases and J lost 5, with 9 bases in between. The germline CDR1 and CDR2 sequences are ENHRY and SYGVKD. Here the CDR3 reads CASRVDNSPLHF. The CDR3 DNA reads TGTGCCAGCCGGGTCGATAATTCACCCCTCCACTTT.

This chain connects TRBV7-9 to TRBJ1-1, with 7 bases matching TRBD1. Germline V lookup: CDR1 SEHNR, CDR2 FQNEAQ (reference sequence). Losses at the gene ends were 3 bases for V and 0 bases for J; bases not matched to a gene: 4. The CDR3 contains 15 residues. The chain's CDR3 is CASSFRDRVNTEAFF. The CDR3 DNA reads TGTGCCAGCAGCTTCCGGGACAGAGTGAACACTGAAGCTTTCTTT.

This chain links TRBV27 with TRBJ1-2, with 7 bases identical to TRBD1. The CDR3 has 15 residues. Germline loops: CDR1 MNHEY, CDR2 SMNVEV (reference sequence). After removal of 3 bases from V and 7 bases from J, the junction contained 11 bases not matched to a gene. The CDR3 nucleotides are TGTGCCAGCAGTTTCTTACAGGGGATACTTGGTGGCTACACCTTC. Translation: CASSFLQGILGGYTF.

The chain combines TRBV5-1 with TRBJ2-7; D possibly corresponds to TRBD1 (7 bases). Trimming cost V 4 bases and J 5 bases, with 16 bases left between them. CDR3 size: 14 residues. CDR1 and CDR2 (germline): SGHRS, YFSETQ. Written as DNA, the CDR3 is TGCGCCAGCAGCGCGGGGACAGTCCTTGACGAGCAGTACTTC. Translating it yields CASSAGTVLDEQYF.

This clone appeared a single time. The chain joins TRBV14 to TRBJ1-1; D gene unclear. From germline, CDR1 is SGHDN and CDR2 FVKESK. The CDR3 runs to 16 residues. Trimming removed 1 base at V and 4 bases at J, with 16 bases between. The CDR3 DNA sequence: TGTGCCAGCAGCCAAGTTTTGAGCGCTCGTGGCACTGAAGCTTTCTTT. Protein: CASSQVLSARGTEAFF. The variable domain in full, with the rest retrieved from reference TRBV14 and TRBJ1-1, is EAGVTQFPSHSVIEKGQTVTLRCDPISGHDNLYWYRRVMGKEIKFLLHFVKESKQDESGMPNNRFLAERTGGTYSTLKVQPAELEDSGVYFCASSQVLSARGTEAFFGQGTRLTVV.

V is TRBV11-2 and J is TRBJ1-2; a possible D gene is TRBD1 (6 bases). The V gene's germline CDR1 is SGHAT and CDR2 FQNNGV. V lost 5 bases to trimming and J lost 4 bases, with 14 bases between them. The CDR3 extends over 14 amino acids. CDR3 residues: CASSRLGQSYGYTF. In DNA, the CDR3 is TGTGCCAGCAGCCGCCTTGGACAGAGCTATGGCTACACCTTC.

The chain joins TRBV19 to TRBJ2-7; 9 positions agree with TRBD1. The germline CDR1 and CDR2 sequences are LNHDA and SQIVND (reference sequence). The V and J ends lost 5 bases and 5 bases, in that order; junction bases with no gene match: 10. This CDR3 has 15 amino acids. CDR3 coding DNA: TGTGCCAGTAGTGTACAGGGGGCGTTGAGCAACGAGCAGTACTTC. Translation gives CASSVQGALSNEQYF.

The CDR3 region has the DNA TGCGCCAGCAGCTTGGCACAGGCCTCGCGGGAAAAACTGTTTTTT. Translating it yields CASSLAQASREKLFF. V usage is TRBV5-1 and J usage is TRBJ1-4, with D possibly matching TRBD1 (5 bases). The V and J ends lost 0 bases and 8 bases respectively, with 14 bases between them. Germline V gene sequence: CDR1 SGHRS, CDR2 YFSETQ. This CDR3 is 15 amino acids long.

The sample holds a few counts of this clone. This chain uses TRBV2 with TRBJ1-3; TRBD1 is a possible D gene (5 bases). The CDR3 consists of 16 residues. Germline CDR1 and CDR2: SNHLY and FYNNEI. With 1 base removed from V and 0 bases from J, the gap between germline ends came to 10 bases. CDR3 region: CASSEDMGGSGNTIYF. The CDR3 nucleotides read TGTGCCAGCAGTGAAGATATGGGGGGCTCTGGAAACACCATATATTTT.

This sequence joins TRBV19 and TRBJ1-2; D is possibly TRBD1 (6 bases). Germline V gene lookup returns CDR1 LNHDA and CDR2 SQIVND (reference sequence). V shed 3 bases and J shed 8 bases, with 19 bases lying between them. This CDR3 region has 15 residues. CDR3 DNA sequence: TGTGCCAGTAGTATTCGGCTCGGGGGGCCGTCCGGCTACACCTTC. Translated, it gives CASSIRLGGPSGYTF.

The CDR3 region is CASVRSGANVLTF. CDR3 DNA sequence: TGTGCCAGCGTCCGCTCTGGGGCCAACGTCCTGACTTTC. The chain combines TRBV7-9 with TRBJ2-6; D remains ambiguous. Germline V gene lookup returns CDR1 SEHNR and CDR2 FQNEAQ (reference sequence). CDR3 length: 13 amino acids. V lost 8 bases and J 0 bases, leaving 5 bases between the germline ends.

The rearrangement links TRBV12-3 or TRBV12-4 to TRBJ2-5, with TRBD2 matching over 8 bases. CDR3 length: 12 amino acids. Germline trimming cut 8 bases from V and 5 bases from J; bases unmatched to any gene: 4. In nucleotides, the CDR3 is TGTGCCAGCCTACGGGAGGGGGAGACCCAGTACTTC. Translating gives CASLREGETQYF.

This clone was picked up one time. The V gene is TRBV3-1 (or the pseudogene TRBV3-2), the J gene TRBJ2-1; tentative D call: TRBD2 (8 bases). The germline V gene encodes CDR1 LGHDT and CDR2 YNNKEL (reference sequence). The CDR3 runs 15 residues. Trimming cost V 6 bases and J 4 bases, with 16 bases left between them. The CDR3 region has the DNA TGTGCCAGCAGTCGGGAGGGGGCAATATACAATGAGCAGTTCTTC. Protein sequence: CASSREGAIYNEQFF.

The chain combines TRBV4-1 with TRBJ1-6; tentative D call: TRBD1 (6 bases). This CDR3 is built from 15 residues. Germline V gives CDR1 MGHRA, CDR2 YSYEKL. V gave up 1 base and J gave up 5 bases, with 9 bases separating them. The CDR3, as DNA: TGCGCCAGCAGCCAAGTCTGGACAGATAATTCACCCCTCCACTTT. It encodes CASSQVWTDNSPLHF.